This T cell receptor beta chain was found in a study of response to subunit inactivated influenza vaccine. Each CDR3 protein is one row after TCRdb ran MiXCR on the RT-PCR reads. In the table there are about 520,000 distinct CDR3 sequences, 25% of which are singletons. The length of the CDR3 is 13 residues. Germline V gives CDR1 MNHNY, CDR2 SVGAGI (reference sequence). The V gene end was trimmed by 5 bases and the J gene end by 7 bases; junction bases not matched to a gene: 7. This clonotype was recorded a few times. The rearrangement uses TRBV6-6 and TRBJ2-5, with TRBD2 identical over 7 bases. The sample was CD4+ T cells sorted from PBMCs, taken roughly 5 days after vaccination. This receptor was taken from a man in his fifties or sixties who received an inactivated influenza vaccine. CDR3 residues: CASSGSGVGTQYF. The CDR3 DNA reads TGTGCCAGCAGTGGCAGCGGGGTAGGGACCCAGTACTTC.